The sample holds a few counts of the clone carrying this T cell receptor beta chain. As yet, its antigen is unknown. This sample was taken from a study of T-cell memory formation after mild COVID-19. For the study at large: Clustering of TCRs was largely donor specific.

With constant-segment primers, 5'RACE yielded cDNA libraries of TCR alpha and TCR beta that carried sample barcodes and UMIs. One entry per CDR3 protein results from TCRdb running MiXCR on the 5' RACE reads. The profile shows 280,000 or so distinct CDR3 sequences, about a sixth of them singletons. Notes on the study in general: For second-wave clones that peaked at day 37, SARS-CoV-2 specificity went unverified. Contracting CD4+ clones lay largely in CM and EM, with CD8+ ones residing in EMRA.

Trimming at V came to 5 bases and at J to 12 bases, leaving 7 bases not matched to a gene. The CDR3 is 12 amino acids. This chain joins TRBV12-3 or TRBV12-4 and TRBJ2-7, with TRBD1 identical over 10 bases. Sequenced: PBMCs or a T cell subset sorted from them (not recorded which). The sequence was obtained from a man younger than 30 who had mild COVID-19 (a few samples of this study predate the infection). Cell type and time point are not known. CDR3 region: CASSIRGQGPYF. The CDR3 DNA reads TGTGCCAGCAGTATTAGGGGACAGGGGCCGTACTTC.